This T cell receptor beta chain was captured in a study of blood T cell repertoires in COVID-19. Original analysis: Nucleated cell number was recorded as an estimate derived from reference gene primer amplification. TCRdb's copy holds only in-frame clones and misses some; the assay was immunoSEQ multiplex PCR. The V and J calls and clone size were taken over from that table, and D and trimming were inferred from the DNA. The sample records tens of thousands of clones, around 85% being singletons. Sequences were obtained from peripheral blood. The source is a human donor in a cohort sampled during active COVID-19. The donor label of this sample is uncertain.

The CDR3 here is CASSRQGATANEKLFF. CDR3 in DNA: TGTGCCAGCAGTCGACAGGGGGCTACGGCTAATGAAAAACTGTTTTTT. The chain carries TRBV28 and TRBJ1-4; 10 bases align to TRBD1. The CDR3 runs to 16 residues. The junction had 6 bases not matched to a gene; V was cut back by 5 bases and J by 3 bases. Germline-derived CDR1 and CDR2 are MDHEN and SYDVKM.